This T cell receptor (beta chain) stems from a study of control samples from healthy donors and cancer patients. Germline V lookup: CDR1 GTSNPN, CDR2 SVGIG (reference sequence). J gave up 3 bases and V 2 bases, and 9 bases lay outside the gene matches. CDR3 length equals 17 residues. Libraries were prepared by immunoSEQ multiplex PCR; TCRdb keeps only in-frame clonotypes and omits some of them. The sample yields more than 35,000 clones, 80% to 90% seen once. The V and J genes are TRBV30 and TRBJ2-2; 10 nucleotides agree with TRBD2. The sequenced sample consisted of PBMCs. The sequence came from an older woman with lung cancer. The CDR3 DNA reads TGTGCCTGGAGTATGCGGACTAGCGGACACTACACCGGGGAGCTGTTTTTT. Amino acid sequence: CAWSMRTSGHYTGELFF.